The next 25 T cell receptor beta chains were all read from a single sample in a study of blood T cell repertoires in COVID-19. Profiling relied on immunoSEQ multiplex PCR, and the TCRdb table lists in-frame clones only, not all of them. The sample records 80,000 to 100,000 clones, approximately 86% being singletons. Sequenced input: peripheral blood. The source is a man between 70 and 80 years old with active or convalescent COVID-19.

The chain carries TRBV10-2 and TRBJ2-2; 11 bases map to TRBD2. The ends lost 5 bases at V and 1 base at J; junction bases unmatched: 6. The length of the CDR3 is 17 residues. Germline values: CDR1 WSHSY, CDR2 SAAADI. The CDR3 loop is CASSPSGGFVNTGELFF. The CDR3 nucleotides read TGCGCCAGCAGTCCTAGCGGGGGGTTTGTGAACACCGGGGAGCTGTTTTTT.

The chain carries TRBV7-3 and TRBJ2-2; 8 nucleotides match TRBD1. This CDR3 contains 14 residues. The J segment lost 7 bases and the V segment lost 6 bases, leaving 7 bases of the junction unmatched. CDR1 and CDR2 (germline): SGHTA, FQGTGA. The CDR3 DNA is TGTGCCAGCAGTCCAGGGGGCGCAGTCGGGGAGCTGTTTTTT. Amino acid sequence: CASSPGGAVGELFF.

The J gene is TRBJ1-1, the V gene TRBV29-1; tentative D call: TRBD1 (6 bases). The CDR3 is 12 residues long. Germline loops: CDR1 SQVTM, CDR2 ANQGSEA. V gave up 5 bases and J gave up 7 bases, with 14 bases separating them. The CDR3 sequence is CSVLTGRNEAFF. The CDR3 nucleotides are TGCAGCGTTCTGACAGGCCGGAATGAAGCTTTCTTT.

The rearrangement links TRBV5-1 to TRBJ1-6; D unclear. CDR1 is SGHRS, CDR2 YFSETQ, per germline. The germline V and J ends were trimmed by 0 bases and 0 bases, with 7 bases remaining between them. The CDR3 contains 16 residues. The chain's CDR3 is CASSLASGSYNSPLHF. In DNA, the CDR3 is TGCGCCAGCAGCTTGGCCTCGGGCTCCTATAATTCACCCCTCCACTTT.

This clone appeared a single time. The chain combines TRBV7-9 with TRBJ2-7; TRBD2 agrees at 8 bases. Germline CDR1 is SEHNR and CDR2 is FQNEAQ (reference sequence). V trimming: 5 bases; J trimming: 3 bases; junction bases outside the gene matches: 6. The CDR3 is 14 residues long. CDR3 in amino acids: CASSTPGGGYEQYF. Here the CDR3 DNA reads TGTGCCAGCAGCACCCCCGGGGGGGGCTACGAGCAGTACTTC.

The V and J genes are TRBV19 and TRBJ2-6, with D possibly TRBD2 on 6 matching bases. The CDR3 consists of 16 residues. The germline gives CDR1 LNHDA, CDR2 SQIVND (reference sequence). The V end was cut by 3 bases, the J end by 2 bases, with 11 bases between. The CDR3 loop is CASSIRRAAGANVLTF. The CDR3 DNA follows: TGTGCCAGTAGTATTCGGAGGGCGGCTGGGGCCAACGTCCTGACTTTC. The full variable domain, in which reference TRBV19 and TRBJ2-6 provide the parts outside the CDR3, is DGGITQSPKYLFRKEGQNVTLSCEQNLNHDAMYWYRQDPGQGLRLIYYSQIVNDFQKGDIAEGYSVSREKKESFPLTVTSAQKNPTAFYLCASSIRRAAGANVLTFGAGSRLTVL.

The CDR3 region is CSVSGGTTGDTQYF. DNA of the CDR3: TGCAGCGTCAGCGGGGGGACCACCGGAGATACGCAGTATTTT. This sequence joins TRBV29-1 and TRBJ2-3; TRBD2 agrees at 9 bases. Germline values: CDR1 SQVTM, CDR2 ANQGSEA. J lost 5 bases, V lost 6 bases, and 9 bases had no gene match. The CDR3 has 14 residues.

The gene calls are TRBV9 and TRBJ2-3, with 11 bases aligning to TRBD2. CDR1 and CDR2 (germline): SGDLS, YYNGEE. The CDR3 spans 18 residues. The junction had 6 bases not matched to a gene; V was cut back by 0 bases and J by 0 bases. The CDR3 nucleotides read TGTGCCAGCAGCGTAGAGGCTAGCGGGGGGCCTAGCACAGATACGCAGTATTTT. Protein product: CASSVEASGGPSTDTQYF.

V gene TRBV3-1 (or the pseudogene TRBV3-2) combines with J gene TRBJ2-5; TRBD1 matches at 7 bases. There are 17 residues in the CDR3. Germline V gene lookup returns CDR1 LGHDT and CDR2 YNNKEL (reference sequence). With V trimmed by 4 bases and J by 5 bases, 16 bases remained unmatched. CDR3 bases: TGTGCCAGCAGCCTCAATCCTCCAGGGGTCAGGGGGGAGACCCAGTACTTC. Translated, it gives CASSLNPPGVRGETQYF.

This clone showed up just a few times. This sequence joins TRBV7-9 and TRBJ2-5, with a tentative D call TRBD2 (7 bases). Germline CDR1 reads SEHNR; CDR2 reads FQNEAQ (reference sequence). V was trimmed by 2 bases and J by 0 bases, leaving 16 bases between them. The CDR3 is 17 residues long. DNA of the CDR3: TGTGCCAGCAGCTTACTGATGGGGGGGGCCAACCAAGAGACCCAGTACTTC. Translation gives CASSLLMGGANQETQYF.

The chain combines TRBV9 with TRBJ1-1; 9 nucleotides align to TRBD1. The CDR3 totals 18 residues. The germline V gene has CDR1 SGDLS and CDR2 YYNGEE. The J segment lost 3 bases and the V segment lost 4 bases, leaving 16 bases of the junction unmatched. For the CDR3, the DNA is TGTGCCAGCAGCCAGACAGGGGGAATTTCGAGGGGGCACACTGAAGCTTTCTTT. Translated, it gives CASSQTGGISRGHTEAFF.

This sequence joins TRBV6-6 and TRBJ1-2, with a weak D call TRBD1 (5 bases). Germline V CDR1 and CDR2: MNHNY, SVGAGI (reference sequence). Trimming left V 0 bases short and J 7 bases short, with 18 bases between. The CDR3 extends over 16 amino acids. The CDR3 here is CASSYSLRGEVGGYTF. The CDR3 region has the DNA TGTGCCAGCAGTTACTCGTTAAGGGGTGAGGTGGGTGGCTACACCTTC.

This chain joins TRBV14 and TRBJ2-6; D possibly corresponds to TRBD2 (5 bases). Trimming removed 8 bases from V and 0 bases from J, with 14 bases in between. The CDR3 length is 16 residues. Per the germline V gene, CDR1 is SGHDN and CDR2 is FVKESK. The CDR3 spells CASQRRGLSGANVLTF. CDR3 in DNA: TGTGCCAGCCAGCGTCGGGGTCTCTCTGGGGCCAACGTCCTGACTTTC. Together with reference TRBV14 and TRBJ2-6, the CDR3 gives the full variable domain: EAGVTQFPSHSVIEKGQTVTLRCDPISGHDNLYWYRRVMGKEIKFLLHFVKESKQDESGMPNNRFLAERTGGTYSTLKVQPAELEDSGVYFCASQRRGLSGANVLTFGAGSRLTVL.

The rearrangement joins TRBV5-1 to TRBJ1-2; D perhaps matches TRBD1 (6 bases). The CDR3 spans 12 residues. The germline V gene has CDR1 SGHRS and CDR2 YFSETQ. Between the trimmed V and J ends, which lost 5 bases and 5 bases, there was a span of 10 bases. This chain's CDR3 is CASRPDSYGYTF. In DNA, the CDR3 is TGCGCCAGCAGACCGGACAGTTATGGCTACACCTTC.

The chain links TRBV15 to TRBJ2-1, with a weak D call TRBD1 (6 bases). The germline V gene has CDR1 LNHNV and CDR2 YYDKDF (reference sequence). Trimming pared 2 bases from V and 4 bases from J, leaving 9 bases between. The CDR3 totals 14 residues. CDR3 DNA: TGTGCCACCAGCAGAACTGACAGGTACAATGAGCAGTTCTTC. Translated: CATSRTDRYNEQFF.

The chain uses TRBV5-1 and TRBJ1-2; a possible D gene is TRBD1 (5 bases). The germline gives CDR1 SGHRS, CDR2 YFSETQ. There are 14 residues in the CDR3. V gave up 1 base and J gave up 7 bases, with 14 bases separating them. The CDR3 sequence: CASSLLAGSFGYTF. CDR3 DNA: TGCGCCAGCAGCTTGTTGGCAGGGTCGTTTGGCTACACCTTC.

The J gene is TRBJ1-4, the V gene TRBV12-3 or TRBV12-4; D is unresolved. V was shortened by 5 bases and J by 0 bases, with 4 bases between the two germline ends. The CDR3 length is 13 residues. In nucleotides, the CDR3 is TGTGCCAGCAGTCGGGCAACTAATGAAAAACTGTTTTTT. Protein sequence: CASSRATNEKLFF.

J is TRBJ1-1 and V is TRBV14, with no clear D. The CDR3 covers 13 residues. CDR1 is SGHDN and CDR2 is FVKESK in the germline V gene. Trimming took 4 bases from V and 1 from J, leaving 7 bases between them. The CDR3 loop reads CASSLRGNTEAFF. As DNA, the CDR3 is TGTGCCAGCAGCCTCCGGGGGAACACTGAAGCTTTCTTT.

The chain is built from TRBV19 and TRBJ1-2, with TRBD1 identical over 9 bases. This CDR3 is built from 15 residues. Germline V gene lookup returns CDR1 LNHDA and CDR2 SQIVND (reference sequence). With V trimmed by 6 bases and J by 2 bases, 7 bases remained unmatched. The CDR3 loop reads CASRTLDRGNYGYTF. As DNA, the CDR3 is TGTGCCAGTAGAACGCTGGACAGGGGAAACTATGGCTACACCTTC.

The chain has TRBV7-2 and TRBJ2-5, with TRBD1 matching over 8 bases. The CDR3 has 15 amino acids. The V gene end was trimmed by 1 base and the J gene end by 2 bases; junction bases not matched to a gene: 3. Per germline, CDR1 SGHTA and CDR2 FQGNSA. CDR3 nucleotides: TGTGCCAGCAGCTTAGGGACAGGGCGTCAAGAGACCCAGTACTTC. This sequence encodes CASSLGTGRQETQYF. Full variable domain (remainder filled in from reference TRBV7-2 and TRBJ2-5): GAGVSQSPSNKVTEKGKDVELRCDPISGHTALYWYRQSLGQGLEFLIYFQGNSAPDKSGLPSDRFSAERTGGSVSTLTIQRTQQEDSAVYLCASSLGTGRQETQYFGPGTRLLVL.

The chain uses TRBV11-2 and TRBJ2-5, with a possible D match to TRBD2 (5 bases). V dropped 4 bases and J dropped 7 bases, with 10 bases sitting between them. The CDR3 covers 12 residues. CDR1 SGHAT and CDR2 FQNNGV come from the germline V gene. CDR3 sequence (DNA): TGTGCCAGCAGCTCCCAAGGAGGGACCCAGTACTTC. Its translation: CASSSQGGTQYF.

The CDR3 nucleotides read TGTGCCAGCAGCGACAGGGTTGGCTACACCTTC. Translating gives CASSDRVGYTF. The rearrangement links TRBV14 to TRBJ1-2, with 7 bases lining up with TRBD1. CDR1 and CDR2 from the germline V gene are SGHDN and FVKESK. V lost 5 bases to trimming and J lost 7 bases; unmatched junction nucleotides: 1. The CDR3 totals 11 residues.

Concerning this clone: At the DNA level, this CDR3 is encoded by other sequences in the same sample as well. CDR3 nucleotide sequence: TGTGCCAGCAGCTCCGGACAGGGTGATGGCTACACCTTC. Translated: CASSSGQGDGYTF. V gene TRBV9 combines with J gene TRBJ1-2; 8 nucleotides align to TRBD1. CDR3 length: 13 residues. The germline CDR1 and CDR2 sequences are SGDLS and YYNGEE. Trimming at V came to 4 bases and at J to 6 bases, leaving 5 bases not matched to a gene.

The chain employs TRBV5-6 and TRBJ1-3, with D possibly TRBD1 on 5 matching bases. The length of the CDR3 is 16 residues. The V gene's germline CDR1 is SGHDT and CDR2 YYEEEE. V lost 0 bases and J 0 bases, leaving 10 bases between the germline ends. The CDR3 nucleotides read TGTGCCAGCAGCTTGGTGTTCCAGGGCTCTGGAAACACCATATATTTT. It codes for CASSLVFQGSGNTIYF.

The J gene is TRBJ2-1, the V gene TRBV9, with TRBD2 matching 8 bases. The CDR3 is 16 residues long. The V gene's germline CDR1 is SGDLS and CDR2 YYNGEE. J gave up 0 bases and V 1 base, and 3 bases lay outside the gene matches. CDR3 loop: CASSVSGGGSYNEQFF. The DNA of the CDR3 is TGTGCCAGCAGCGTAAGCGGGGGCGGCTCCTACAATGAGCAGTTCTTC.